These T cell receptor beta chains were read from a single sample in a study of cytomegalovirus exposure and HLA in healthy donors. This table comes from immunoSEQ multiplex PCR, and its TCRdb copy is limited to in-frame clones, with some not included. Of about 130,000 clones detected, around 73% appear once; the ten largest clones hold about 11%. The sequencing sample was made of PBMCs. These receptors were collected from a man aged 25-45 years in good health and CMV-seropositive. The CDR3 runs from the conserved cysteine through the conserved F or W. The order of the fields is D gene, J gene, clone size, V gene, CDR3 protein, CDR3 DNA. The D gene is left open where the match is weak. For some rows the clone size is stated as once, few or many, or as a class when expanded; others skip it.

>-|TRBJ1-1|-|TRBV2
CATLGEELNTEAFF
TGTGCCACCCTGGGGGAGGAGTTGAACACTGAAGCTTTCTTT
>TRBD1|TRBJ2-1|-|TRBV19
CASRGGTGRPLAYNEQFF
TGTGCCAGCCGGGGAGGGACAGGGAGACCACTAGCCTACAATGAGCAGTTCTTC
>TRBD2|TRBJ2-2|few|TRBV2
CASTARGRVQGNTGELFF
TGTGCCAGCACGGCTCGGGGGAGGGTTCAGGGAAACACCGGGGAGCTGTTTTTT
>-|TRBJ1-1|-|TRBV28
CASSFLLGAAEEAFF
TGTGCCAGCAGTTTCCTACTTGGAGCGGCGGAGGAAGCTTTCTTT
>TRBD2|TRBJ2-7|few|TRBV28
CASSLGLAGTGEQYF
TGTGCCAGCAGTTTAGGACTAGCGGGAACGGGCGAGCAGTACTTC
>-|TRBJ1-5|-|TRBV15
CATSRGRDNHSNQPQHF
TGTGCCACCAGCAGAGGTAGGGACAACCATAGCAATCAGCCCCAGCATTTT
>-|TRBJ1-1|-|TRBV2
CASLEERMNTEAFF
TGTGCCAGCTTGGAGGAGAGGATGAACACTGAAGCTTTCTTT
>-|TRBJ2-3|few|TRBV9
CASSAYPRQGTDTQYF
TGTGCCAGCAGCGCGTACCCGCGACAGGGCACAGATACGCAGTATTTT
>-|TRBJ1-1|-|TRBV7-3
CASSLMPGANTEAFF
TGTGCCAGCAGCTTAATGCCAGGGGCGAACACTGAAGCTTTCTTT
>-|TRBJ2-1|-|TRBV5-5
CASSLVFNNEQFF
TGTGCCAGCAGCTTGGTGTTTAACAATGAGCAGTTCTTC
>-|TRBJ2-2|-|TRBV29-1
CSVEETTTGELFF
TGCAGCGTTGAAGAGACTACTACCGGGGAGCTGTTTTTT
>-|TRBJ1-2|-|TRBV5-6
CASSPVEISYGYTF
TGTGCCAGCAGCCCGGTGGAGATCTCATATGGCTACACCTTC
>-|TRBJ1-2|-|TRBV6-5
CASSYIEGGGYTF
TGTGCCAGCAGTTATATCGAGGGTGGCGGCTACACCTTC
>TRBD2|TRBJ2-7|-|TRBV27
CASRRSLAGAYEQYF
TGTGCCAGCAGGCGGAGTCTAGCGGGAGCTTACGAGCAGTACTTC
>TRBD1|TRBJ2-7|-|TRBV28
CASSTGGQPYEQYF
TGTGCCAGCAGTACAGGGGGACAACCCTACGAGCAGTACTTC
>TRBD1|TRBJ2-1|-|TRBV27
CASSPIYLSGTGVNEQFF
TGTGCCAGCAGCCCGATTTACCTATCCGGGACAGGGGTTAATGAGCAGTTCTTC
>-|TRBJ1-1|-|TRBV11-2
CASSFVTRGNTEAFF
TGTGCCAGCAGCTTTGTAACCAGGGGCAACACTGAAGCTTTCTTT
>-|TRBJ1-5|-|TRBV28
CASSLGQSFNQPQHF
TGTGCCAGCAGTCTCGGACAGTCCTTTAATCAGCCCCAGCATTTT
>-|TRBJ2-1|-|TRBV27
CAVLVYNEQFF
TGTGCCGTCTTAGTTTACAATGAGCAGTTCTTC
>TRBD2|TRBJ2-1|-|TRBV25-1
CASSDIPPGLAGGNEQFF
TGTGCCAGCAGTGATATCCCCCCGGGACTAGCGGGAGGAAATGAGCAGTTCTTC
>-|TRBJ2-2|-|TRBV9
CASEGAGAGELFF
TGTGCCAGCGAAGGAGCCGGCGCCGGGGAGCTGTTTTTT
>-|TRBJ1-2|few|TRBV5-5
CASSPTGIRYGYTF
TGTGCCAGCAGCCCGACAGGCATAAGATATGGCTACACCTTC
>-|TRBJ1-1|few|TRBV4-3
CASSHRDTEAFF
TGCGCCAGCAGCCACCGAGACACTGAAGCTTTCTTT
>-|TRBJ1-1|-|TRBV18
CASSPPTAQGYTEAFF
TGTGCCAGCTCACCACCGACGGCCCAGGGGTACACTGAAGCTTTCTTT
>-|TRBJ2-7|-|TRBV10-3
CATGVHYEQYF
TGTGCCACGGGAGTCCACTACGAGCAGTACTTC
>-|TRBJ2-7|-|TRBV19
CASSMETGTCISYEQYF
TGTGCCAGTAGTATGGAAACCGGGACTTGCATCTCCTACGAGCAGTACTTC
>TRBD1|TRBJ1-2|-|TRBV2
CASVRDRGNYGYTF
TGTGCCAGCGTAAGGGACAGGGGAAACTATGGCTACACCTTC
>-|TRBJ1-1|few|TRBV5-1
CASSLTGRTEAFF
TGCGCCAGCAGCTTGACAGGCCGCACTGAAGCTTTCTTT